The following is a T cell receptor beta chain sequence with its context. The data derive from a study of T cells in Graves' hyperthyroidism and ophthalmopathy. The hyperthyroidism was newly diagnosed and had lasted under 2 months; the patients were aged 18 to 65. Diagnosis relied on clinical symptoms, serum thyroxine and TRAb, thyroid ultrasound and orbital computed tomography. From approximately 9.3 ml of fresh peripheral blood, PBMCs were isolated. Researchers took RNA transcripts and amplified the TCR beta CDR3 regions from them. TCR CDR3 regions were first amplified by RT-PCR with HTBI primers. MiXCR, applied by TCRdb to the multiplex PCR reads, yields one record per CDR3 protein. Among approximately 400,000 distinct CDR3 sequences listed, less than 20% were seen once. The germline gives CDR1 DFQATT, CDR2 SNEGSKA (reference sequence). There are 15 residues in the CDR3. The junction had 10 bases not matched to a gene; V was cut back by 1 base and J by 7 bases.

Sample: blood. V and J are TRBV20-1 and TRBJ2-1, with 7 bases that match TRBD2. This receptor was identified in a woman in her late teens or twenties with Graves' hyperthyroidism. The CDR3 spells CSARVQRDKVNEQFF. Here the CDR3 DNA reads TGCAGTGCTAGAGTACAGCGGGATAAGGTAAATGAGCAGTTCTTC.